The clone carrying this T cell receptor (beta chain) appeared a few times. What it binds is unknown. Between the trimmed V and J ends, which lost 2 bases and 1 base, there was a span of 11 bases. The germline gives CDR1 MGHDK, CDR2 SYGVNS. The CDR3 is made up of 15 amino acids. Repertoires were generated with immunoSEQ multiplex PCR, while TCRdb's copy carries only in-frame clones and drops some. The table lists 31,000 or so clones, 78% of them singletons. This sample is drawn from a study of a mutant IDH1 vaccine in newly diagnosed glioma. For the study at large: The start of vaccination came 4-6 weeks after radiotherapy alone, or with temozolomide cycles. V12 corresponded to week 35 and V13 to week 47. Findings of the study overall: Patients mounted vaccine-induced immune responses in 90% to 95% of cases.

The time point here: week 35, safety follow-up. All doses held 300 ug of mutant IDH1 20-mer peptide, with topical imiquimod. Donor tumors were new WHO grade 3 or 4 IDH1-mutant, ATRX-lost astrocytomas. Sequencing was performed on PBMCs, taken from a glioma patient whose treatment included an IDH1 peptide vaccine. The sequence came from a woman in her thirties or forties with glioma. V is TRBV25-1 and J is TRBJ1-1; weak D call: TRBD1 (6 bases). CDR3 sequence reads: CASSEPRGSNTEAFF. CDR3 coding DNA: TGTGCCAGCAGTGAACCCAGGGGATCGAACACTGAAGCTTTCTTT.